This T cell receptor (beta chain) was recorded in a study of immune evolution from preneoplasia to lung adenocarcinoma. Study-level findings and limits: Later-stage lesions seemingly showed higher T cell density and diversity than normal lung. Normal lung had the highest top T cell clone frequencies.

Sequenced by immunoSEQ multiplex PCR; TCRdb stores in-frame clones only, minus some. The data contain approximately 4,900 clones, 76% of them seen just once; the ten biggest clones take up roughly 12%. As to this clone: The target antigen is unknown.

This CDR3 has 15 residues. V shed 2 bases and J shed 5 bases, with 16 bases lying between them. Germline V gene lookup returns CDR1 SGHDT and CDR2 YYEEEE. Resections took place in Japan or China from 2014 to 2017. Premalignant or tumor cells were enriched by macro-dissection after pathologic assessment. This TCR derives from a person in their 70s with lung adenocarcinoma. The sample taken for sequencing was FFPE minimally invasive lung adenocarcinoma tissue. The J gene is TRBJ2-5, the V gene TRBV5-6; D may be TRBD1 or TRBD2 (6 bases each). The CDR3 DNA reads as TGTGCCAGCAGCTTTCGGCGACTAGGGGGTGAGACCCAGTACTTC. The encoded protein is CASSFRRLGGETQYF.